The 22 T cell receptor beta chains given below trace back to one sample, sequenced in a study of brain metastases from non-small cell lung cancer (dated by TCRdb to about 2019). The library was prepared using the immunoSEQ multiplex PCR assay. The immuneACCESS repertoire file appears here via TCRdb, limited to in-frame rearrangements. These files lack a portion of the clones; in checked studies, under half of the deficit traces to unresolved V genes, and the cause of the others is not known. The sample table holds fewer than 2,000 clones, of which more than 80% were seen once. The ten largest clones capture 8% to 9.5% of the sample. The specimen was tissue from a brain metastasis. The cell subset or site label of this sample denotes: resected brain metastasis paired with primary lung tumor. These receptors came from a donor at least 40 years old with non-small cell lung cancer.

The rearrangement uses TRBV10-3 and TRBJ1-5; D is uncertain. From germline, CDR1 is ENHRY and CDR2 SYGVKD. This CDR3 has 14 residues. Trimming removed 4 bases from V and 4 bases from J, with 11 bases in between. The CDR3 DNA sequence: TGTGCCATCAGTGGAGCGGGCAAAAATCAGCCCCAGCATTTT. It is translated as CAISGAGKNQPQHF.

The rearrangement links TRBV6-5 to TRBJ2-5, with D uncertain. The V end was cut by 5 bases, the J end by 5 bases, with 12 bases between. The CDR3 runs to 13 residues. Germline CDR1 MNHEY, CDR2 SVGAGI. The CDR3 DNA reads TGTGCCAGCAGTCTATACGCTAGGGAGACCCAGTACTTC. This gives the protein CASSLYARETQYF.

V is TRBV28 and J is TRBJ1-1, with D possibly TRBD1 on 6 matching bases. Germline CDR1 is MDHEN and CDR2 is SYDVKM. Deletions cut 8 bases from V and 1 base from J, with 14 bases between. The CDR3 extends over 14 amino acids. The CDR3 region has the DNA TGTGCCAGCGGTATCCTGACAGGGAACACTGAAGCTTTCTTT. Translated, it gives CASGILTGNTEAFF.

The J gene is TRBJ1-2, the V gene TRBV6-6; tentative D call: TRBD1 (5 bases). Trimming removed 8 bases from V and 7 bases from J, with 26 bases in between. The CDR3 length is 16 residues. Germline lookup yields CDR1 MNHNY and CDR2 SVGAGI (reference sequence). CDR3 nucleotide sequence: TGTGCCAGCCTCTCGGTGGCGGTGGGGCCTGCGGGTGGCTACACCTTC. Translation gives CASLSVAVGPAGGYTF.

CDR3: CASSPALGPNYGYTF. CDR3 coding DNA: TGCGCCAGCAGCCCGGCCCTCGGACCTAACTATGGCTACACCTTC. V and J are TRBV5-1 and TRBJ1-2; D is unclear. Germline lookup yields CDR1 SGHRS and CDR2 YFSETQ. V lost 4 bases to trimming and J lost 0 bases, with 13 bases between them. The CDR3 runs to 15 residues. The whole variable domain, remainder taken from reference TRBV5-1 and TRBJ1-2, is KAGVTQTPRYLIKTRGQQVTLSCSPISGHRSVSWYQQTPGQGLQFLFEYFSETQRNKGNFPGRFSGRQFSNSRSEMNVSTLELGDSALYLCASSPALGPNYGYTFGSGTRLTVV.

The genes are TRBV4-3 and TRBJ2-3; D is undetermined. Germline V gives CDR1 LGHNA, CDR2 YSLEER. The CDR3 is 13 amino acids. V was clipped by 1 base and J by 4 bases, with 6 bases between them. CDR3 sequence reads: CASSQGTPDTQYF. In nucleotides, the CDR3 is TGCGCCAGCAGCCAAGGAACCCCAGATACGCAGTATTTT.

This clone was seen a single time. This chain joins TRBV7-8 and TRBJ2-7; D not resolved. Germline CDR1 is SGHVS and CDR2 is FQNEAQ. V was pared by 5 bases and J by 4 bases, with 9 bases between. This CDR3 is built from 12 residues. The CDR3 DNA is TGTGCCAGCAGCCCGAACGATTACGAGCAGTACTTC. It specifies CASSPNDYEQYF.

CDR3 bases: TGTGCCAGCAGCCCAGGACAGGGTAACTATGGCTACACCTTC. Its protein product is CASSPGQGNYGYTF. The chain combines TRBV7-9 with TRBJ1-2; 8 bases are a match to TRBD1. V lost 5 bases and J lost 1; bases outside the gene matches: 3. The germline V gene encodes CDR1 SEHNR and CDR2 FQNEAQ (reference sequence). The CDR3 covers 14 residues.

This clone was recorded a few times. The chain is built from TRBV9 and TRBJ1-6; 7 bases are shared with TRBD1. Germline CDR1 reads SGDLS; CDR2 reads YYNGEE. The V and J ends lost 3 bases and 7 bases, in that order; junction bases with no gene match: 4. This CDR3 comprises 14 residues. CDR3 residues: CASSAPTGNSPLHF. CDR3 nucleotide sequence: TGTGCCAGCAGCGCCCCGACAGGGAATTCACCCCTCCACTTT.

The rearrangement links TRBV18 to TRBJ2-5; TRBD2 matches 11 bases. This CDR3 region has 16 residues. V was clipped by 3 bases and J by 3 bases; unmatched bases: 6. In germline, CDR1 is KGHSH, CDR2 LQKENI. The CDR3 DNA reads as TGTGCCAGCTCACCCGGCCTAGCGGGGGGTAAAGAGACCCAGTACTTC. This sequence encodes CASSPGLAGGKETQYF.

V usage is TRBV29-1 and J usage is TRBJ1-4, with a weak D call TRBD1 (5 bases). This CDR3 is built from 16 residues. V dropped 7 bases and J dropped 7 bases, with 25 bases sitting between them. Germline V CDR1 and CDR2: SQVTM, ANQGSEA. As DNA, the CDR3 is TGCAGCGCTACCTCCCCCGAGAGCAGGGAGGGTGAAAAACTGTTTTTT. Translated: CSATSPESREGEKLFF.

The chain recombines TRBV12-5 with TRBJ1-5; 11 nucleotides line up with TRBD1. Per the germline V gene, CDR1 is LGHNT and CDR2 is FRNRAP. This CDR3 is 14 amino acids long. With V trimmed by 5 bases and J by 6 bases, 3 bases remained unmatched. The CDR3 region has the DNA TGTGCTAGTGGTCTCGGGACAGGGGGTCAGCCCCAGCATTTT. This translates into CASGLGTGGQPQHF.

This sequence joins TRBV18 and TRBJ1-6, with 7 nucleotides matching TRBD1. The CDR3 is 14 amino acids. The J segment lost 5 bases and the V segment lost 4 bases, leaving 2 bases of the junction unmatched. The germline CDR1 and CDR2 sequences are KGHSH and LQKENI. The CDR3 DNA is TGTGCCAGCTCACGGGACAGCCATAATTCACCCCTCCACTTT. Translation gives CASSRDSHNSPLHF.

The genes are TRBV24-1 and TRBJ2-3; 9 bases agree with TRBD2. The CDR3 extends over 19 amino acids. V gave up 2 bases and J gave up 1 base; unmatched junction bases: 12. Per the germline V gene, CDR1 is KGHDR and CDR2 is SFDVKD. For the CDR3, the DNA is TGTGCCACCAGTGATTCGGGGCGGGGGGGCCTTCGGCGCACAGATACGCAGTATTTT. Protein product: CATSDSGRGGLRRTDTQYF.

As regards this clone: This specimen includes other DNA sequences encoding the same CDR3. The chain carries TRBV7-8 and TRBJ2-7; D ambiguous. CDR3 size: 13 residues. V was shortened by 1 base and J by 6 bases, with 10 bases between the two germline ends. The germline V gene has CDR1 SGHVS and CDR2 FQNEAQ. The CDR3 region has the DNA TGTGCCAGCAGCTTAGAGATGGTCCGCGAGCAGTACTTC. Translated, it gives CASSLEMVREQYF.

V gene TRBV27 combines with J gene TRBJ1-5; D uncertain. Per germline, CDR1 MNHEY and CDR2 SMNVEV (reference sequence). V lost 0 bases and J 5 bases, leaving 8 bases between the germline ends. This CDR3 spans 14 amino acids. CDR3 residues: CASSLSGVHQPQHF. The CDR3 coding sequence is TGTGCCAGCAGTTTATCTGGGGTGCATCAGCCCCAGCATTTT.

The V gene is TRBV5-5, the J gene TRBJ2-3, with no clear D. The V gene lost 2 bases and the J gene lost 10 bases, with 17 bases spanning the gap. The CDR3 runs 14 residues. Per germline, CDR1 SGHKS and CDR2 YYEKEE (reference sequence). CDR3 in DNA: TGTGCCAGCAGCTTAGTTGTAGGCGACCGTCCGCAGTATTTT. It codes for CASSLVVGDRPQYF. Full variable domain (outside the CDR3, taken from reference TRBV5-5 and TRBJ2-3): DAGVTQSPTHLIKTRGQQVTLRCSPISGHKSVSWYQQVLGQGPQFIFQYYEKEERGRGNFPDRFSARQFPNYSSELNVNALLLGDSALYLCASSLVVGDRPQYFGPGTRLTVL.

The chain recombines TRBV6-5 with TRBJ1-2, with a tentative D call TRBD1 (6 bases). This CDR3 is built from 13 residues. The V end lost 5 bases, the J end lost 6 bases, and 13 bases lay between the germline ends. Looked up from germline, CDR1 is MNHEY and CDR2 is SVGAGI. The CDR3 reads CASSLRGRNGYTF. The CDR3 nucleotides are TGTGCCAGCAGTCTCAGGGGTAGGAATGGCTACACCTTC.

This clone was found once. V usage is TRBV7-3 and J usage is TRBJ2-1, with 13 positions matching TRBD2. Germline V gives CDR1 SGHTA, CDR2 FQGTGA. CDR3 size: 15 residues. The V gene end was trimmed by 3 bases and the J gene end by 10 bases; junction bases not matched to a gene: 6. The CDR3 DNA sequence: TGTGCCAGCAGCTTTACTAGCGGGGGGGCCAAGGAGCAGTTCTTC. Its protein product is CASSFTSGGAKEQFF.

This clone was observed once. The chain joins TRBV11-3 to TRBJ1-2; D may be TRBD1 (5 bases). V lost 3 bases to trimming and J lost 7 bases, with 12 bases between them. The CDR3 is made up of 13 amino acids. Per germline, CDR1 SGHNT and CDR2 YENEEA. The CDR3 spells CASSLSRGLGYTF. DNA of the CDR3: TGTGCCAGCAGCTTGTCAAGGGGCCTTGGCTACACCTTC.

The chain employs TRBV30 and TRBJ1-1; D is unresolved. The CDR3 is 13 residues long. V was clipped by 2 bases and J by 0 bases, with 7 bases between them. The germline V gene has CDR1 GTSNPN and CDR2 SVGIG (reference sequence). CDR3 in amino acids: CAWSPGLNTEAFF. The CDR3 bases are TGTGCCTGGAGTCCCGGACTGAACACTGAAGCTTTCTTT.

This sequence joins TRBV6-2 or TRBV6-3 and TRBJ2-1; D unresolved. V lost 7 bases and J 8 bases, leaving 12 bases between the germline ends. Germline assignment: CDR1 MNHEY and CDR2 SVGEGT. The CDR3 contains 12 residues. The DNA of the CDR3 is TGTGCCAGCACCCCCGGTGGAGATGAGCAGTTCTTC. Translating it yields CASTPGGDEQFF.